This T cell receptor (beta chain) was documented in a study of blood T cells in healthy people across ages. The CDR3 totals 14 residues. Germline V lookup: CDR1 SGHVS, CDR2 FNYEAQ. The use of a sample-barcoded 5' primer and a J-beta primer mix characterized a second PCR of roughly 6 to 11 cycles. TCRdb reprocessed the 5' RACE reads with MiXCR, giving one entry per CDR3 protein. Of hundreds of thousands of distinct CDR3 sequences listed, 45% to 70% are singletons. This clonotype was seen more than once but under ten times. The rearrangement uses TRBV7-6 and TRBJ2-5; D is possibly TRBD2 (6 bases). The J call may be faulty, since TRBJ2-7 better matches the DNA end. This TCR was recovered from a man between 40 and 49 years old in good health. The sample comprised blood. The CDR3 sequence: CASSPGPGGYEQYF. The CDR3 nucleotides read TGTGCCAGCAGCCCCGGGCCCGGGGGCTACGAGCAGTACTTC.